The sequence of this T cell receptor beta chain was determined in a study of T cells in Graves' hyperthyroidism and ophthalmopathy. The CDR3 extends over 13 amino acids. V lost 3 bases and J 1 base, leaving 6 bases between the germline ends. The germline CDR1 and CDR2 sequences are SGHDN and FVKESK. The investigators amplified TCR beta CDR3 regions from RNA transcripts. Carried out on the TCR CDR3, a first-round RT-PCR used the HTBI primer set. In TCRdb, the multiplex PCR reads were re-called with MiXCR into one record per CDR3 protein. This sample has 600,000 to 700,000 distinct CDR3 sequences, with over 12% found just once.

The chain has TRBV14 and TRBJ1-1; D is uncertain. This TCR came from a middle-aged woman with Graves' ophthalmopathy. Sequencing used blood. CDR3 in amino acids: CASSQDTNTEAFF. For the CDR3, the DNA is TGTGCCAGCAGCCAGGATACGAACACTGAAGCTTTCTTT.